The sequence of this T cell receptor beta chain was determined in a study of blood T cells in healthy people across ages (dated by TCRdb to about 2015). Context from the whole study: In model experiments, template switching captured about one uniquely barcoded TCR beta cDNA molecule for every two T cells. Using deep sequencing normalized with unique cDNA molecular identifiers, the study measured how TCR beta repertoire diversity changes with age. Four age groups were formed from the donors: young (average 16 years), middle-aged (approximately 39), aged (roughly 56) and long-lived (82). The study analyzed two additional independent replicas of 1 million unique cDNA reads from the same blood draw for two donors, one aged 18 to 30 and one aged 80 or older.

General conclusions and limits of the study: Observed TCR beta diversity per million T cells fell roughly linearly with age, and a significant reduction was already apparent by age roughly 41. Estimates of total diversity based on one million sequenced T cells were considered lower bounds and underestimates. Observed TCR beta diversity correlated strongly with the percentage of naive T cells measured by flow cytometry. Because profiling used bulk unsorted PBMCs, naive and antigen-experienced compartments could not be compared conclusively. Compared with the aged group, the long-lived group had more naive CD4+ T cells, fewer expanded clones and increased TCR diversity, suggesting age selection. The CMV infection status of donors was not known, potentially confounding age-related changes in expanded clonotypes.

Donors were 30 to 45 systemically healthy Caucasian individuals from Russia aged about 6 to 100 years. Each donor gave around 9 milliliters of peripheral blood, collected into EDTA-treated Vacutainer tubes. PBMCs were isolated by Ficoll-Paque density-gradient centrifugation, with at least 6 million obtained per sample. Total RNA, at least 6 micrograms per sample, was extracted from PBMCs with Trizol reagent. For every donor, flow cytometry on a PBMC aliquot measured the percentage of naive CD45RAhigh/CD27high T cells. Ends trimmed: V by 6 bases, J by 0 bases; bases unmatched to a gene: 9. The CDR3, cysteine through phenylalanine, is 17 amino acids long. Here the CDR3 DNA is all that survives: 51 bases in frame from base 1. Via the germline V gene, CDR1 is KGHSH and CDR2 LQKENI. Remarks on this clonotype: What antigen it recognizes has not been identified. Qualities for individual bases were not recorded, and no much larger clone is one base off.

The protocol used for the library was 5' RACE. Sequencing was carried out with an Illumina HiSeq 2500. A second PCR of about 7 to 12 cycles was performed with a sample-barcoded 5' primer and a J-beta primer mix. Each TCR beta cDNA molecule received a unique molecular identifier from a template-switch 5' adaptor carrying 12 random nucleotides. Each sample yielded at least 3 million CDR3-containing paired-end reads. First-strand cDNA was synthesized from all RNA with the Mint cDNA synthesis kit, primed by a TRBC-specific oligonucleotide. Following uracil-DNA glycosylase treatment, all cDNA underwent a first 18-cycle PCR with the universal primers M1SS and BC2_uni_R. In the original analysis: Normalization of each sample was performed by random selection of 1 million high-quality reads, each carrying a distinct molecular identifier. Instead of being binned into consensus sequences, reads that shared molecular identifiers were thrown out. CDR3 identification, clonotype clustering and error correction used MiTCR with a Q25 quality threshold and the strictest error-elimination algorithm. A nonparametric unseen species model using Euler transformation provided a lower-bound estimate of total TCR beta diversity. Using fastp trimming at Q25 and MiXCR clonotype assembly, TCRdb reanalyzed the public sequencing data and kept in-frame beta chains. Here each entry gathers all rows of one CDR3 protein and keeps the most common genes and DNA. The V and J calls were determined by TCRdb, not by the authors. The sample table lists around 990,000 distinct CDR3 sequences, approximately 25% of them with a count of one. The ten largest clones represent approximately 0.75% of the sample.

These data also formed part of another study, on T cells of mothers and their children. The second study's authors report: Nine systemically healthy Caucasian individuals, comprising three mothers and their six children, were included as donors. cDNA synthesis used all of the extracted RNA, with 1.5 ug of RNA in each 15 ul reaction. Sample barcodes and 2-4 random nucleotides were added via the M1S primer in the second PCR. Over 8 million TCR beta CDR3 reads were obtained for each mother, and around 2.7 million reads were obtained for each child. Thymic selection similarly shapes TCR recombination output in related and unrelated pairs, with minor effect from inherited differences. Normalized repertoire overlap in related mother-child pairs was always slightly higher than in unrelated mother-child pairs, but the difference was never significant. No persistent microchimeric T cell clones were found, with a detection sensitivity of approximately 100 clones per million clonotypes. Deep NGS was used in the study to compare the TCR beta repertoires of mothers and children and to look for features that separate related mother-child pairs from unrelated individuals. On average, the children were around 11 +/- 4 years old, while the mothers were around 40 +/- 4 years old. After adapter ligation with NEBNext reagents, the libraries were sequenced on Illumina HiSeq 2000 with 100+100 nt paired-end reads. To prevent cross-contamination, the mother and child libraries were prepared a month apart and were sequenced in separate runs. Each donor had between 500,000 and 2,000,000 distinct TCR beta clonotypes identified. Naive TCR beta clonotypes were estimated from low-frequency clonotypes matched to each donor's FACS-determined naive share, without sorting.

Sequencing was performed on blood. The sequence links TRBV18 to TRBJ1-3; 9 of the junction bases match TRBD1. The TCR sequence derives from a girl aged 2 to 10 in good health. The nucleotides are TGTGCCAGCTCGCGCACGACAGGGGGTGACTCTGGAAACACCATATATTTT. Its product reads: CASSRTTGGDSGNTIYF.